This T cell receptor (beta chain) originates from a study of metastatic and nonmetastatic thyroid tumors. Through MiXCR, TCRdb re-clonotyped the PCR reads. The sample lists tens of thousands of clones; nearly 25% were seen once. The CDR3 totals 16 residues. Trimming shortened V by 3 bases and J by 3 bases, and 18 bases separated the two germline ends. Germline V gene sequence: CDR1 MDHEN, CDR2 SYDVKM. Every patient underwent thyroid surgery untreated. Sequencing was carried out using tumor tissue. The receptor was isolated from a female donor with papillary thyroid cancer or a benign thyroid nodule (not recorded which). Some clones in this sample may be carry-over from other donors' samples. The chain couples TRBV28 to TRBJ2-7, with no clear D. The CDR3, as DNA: TGTGCCAGCAGTTTTCCCCGTGGAGCCCCCGACTACGAGCAGTACTTC. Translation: CASSFPRGAPDYEQYF.